The present TCR beta chain was sequenced within a study of T cell repertoires in cytomegalovirus infection. The table lists this clonotype with a few counts. Germline CDR1 KGHSH, CDR2 LQKENI. The CDR3 sequence is 16 residues long. The V end lost 6 bases, the J end lost 4 bases, and 21 bases lay between the germline ends. TCRdb reprocessed the reads with MiXCR, giving one entry per CDR3 protein. The sample records some 450,000 distinct CDR3 sequences, about a third being singletons. The sequencing sample was made of PBMCs. The genes are TRBV18 and TRBJ1-1, with unresolved D. The receptor's source is a human donor in good health (CMV status not recorded). Some clones in this sample may be carry-over from other donors' samples. The CDR3 region is CASSTIGEAWSTEAFF. The CDR3 DNA reads TGTGCCAGCTCCACGATCGGGGAAGCCTGGAGCACTGAAGCTTTCTTT.